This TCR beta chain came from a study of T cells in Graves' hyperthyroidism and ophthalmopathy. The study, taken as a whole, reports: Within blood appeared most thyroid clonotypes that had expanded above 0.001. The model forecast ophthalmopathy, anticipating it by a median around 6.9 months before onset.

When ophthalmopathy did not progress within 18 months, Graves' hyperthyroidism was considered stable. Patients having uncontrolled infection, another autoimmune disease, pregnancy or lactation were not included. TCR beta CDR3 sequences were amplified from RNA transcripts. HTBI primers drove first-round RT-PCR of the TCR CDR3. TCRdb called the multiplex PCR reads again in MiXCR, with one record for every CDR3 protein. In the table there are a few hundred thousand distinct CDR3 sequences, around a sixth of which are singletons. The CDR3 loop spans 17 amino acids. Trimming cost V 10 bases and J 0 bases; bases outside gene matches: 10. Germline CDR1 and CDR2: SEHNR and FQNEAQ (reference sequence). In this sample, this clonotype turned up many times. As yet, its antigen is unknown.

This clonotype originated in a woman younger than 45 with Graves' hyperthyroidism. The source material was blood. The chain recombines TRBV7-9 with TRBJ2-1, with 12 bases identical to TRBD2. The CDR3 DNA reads TGTGCCATCCTGACTAGCGGGGGTGCGAGCTCCTACAATGAGCAGTTCTTC. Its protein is CAILTSGGASSYNEQFF.